This TCR beta chain was recorded in a study of T cells in Graves' hyperthyroidism and ophthalmopathy. Study context: Before treatment of any kind, peripheral blood was taken at initial diagnosis. Study-level findings and limits: Blood also showed most of the thyroid clonotypes that were expanded above 0.001. Separating ophthalmopathy from stable hyperthyroidism was achieved by a 13 V-J model.

Uncontrolled infection, other autoimmune disease, pregnancy or lactation excluded patients. Comments on this clonotype: The antigen is undetermined.

Amplified TCR beta CDR3 regions derived from RNA transcripts. The study used the HTBI primer set for a first-round RT-PCR of the TCR CDR3. A single record per CDR3 protein comes from TCRdb applying MiXCR to the multiplex PCR reads. The sample holds around 600,000 distinct CDR3 sequences, about 14% seen once. Germline CDR1 and CDR2: SEHNR and FQNEAQ (reference sequence). This CDR3 comprises 14 residues. V was pared by 5 bases and J by 3 bases, with 5 bases of the junction left unmatched. The sample consisted of blood. The source of this sequence is a woman aged 45-65 years with Graves' ophthalmopathy. The gene calls are TRBV7-9 and TRBJ2-7, with 9 nucleotides matching TRBD1. The CDR3 here is CASSDRDRDYEQYF. In nucleotides, the CDR3 is TGTGCCAGCAGCGACCGGGACAGGGACTACGAGCAGTACTTC.